The rows below give T cell receptor beta chains drawn from one sample of a study of cytomegalovirus exposure and HLA in healthy donors. Sequencing was performed with immunoSEQ multiplex PCR; in TCRdb, only in-frame clones are kept and a portion is missing. This table holds under 200,000 clones. Sample: PBMCs. The receptors originated from a woman under 30 in good health and CMV-seropositive. Both conserved end residues are part of each CDR3.

v_call cdr3_aa
TRBV5-1 CASSLSSGSYNEQFF
TRBV6-1 CASSGTGDNQPQHF
TRBV29-1 CSVPRYQNTEAFF
TRBV15 CATSRVGHSNEKLFF
TRBV7-9 CASSFTGDGSQYF
TRBV6-5 CASSELGGKETQYF
TRBV14 CASSQGNLGTEAFF
TRBV4-1 CASSQDDTLEQFF
TRBV5-1 CASSLRLAGGELFF
TRBV30 CAWGTGLAGAGEQFF
TRBV30 CAWRVTGAGEKLFF
TRBV7-9 CASSLISYEQYF
TRBV7-9 CASSLRDPGGCYGYTF
TRBV5-1 CASSLERREFGELFF
TRBV15 CATSSDRDTQYF
TRBV27 CASTEIKESDEKLFF
TRBV4-1 CASSLRGLSEKLFF
TRBV30 CAWSTHRGISGYTF
TRBV6-4 CASSLGGTDTQYF
TRBV4-1 CASSQGRDSQETQYF
TRBV6-6 CASSQPRQGLYEQYF
TRBV5-4 CASSSRDRASYEQYF
TRBV6-1 CASSEVSTGLAGGYEQYF
TRBV30 CAWGWGLAEETQYF
TRBV7-9 CASSLAGRRNTEAFF
TRBV6-5 CASSYQRLVDTQYF
TRBV4-3 CASSQDHGYSNQPQHF
TRBV19 CASSILLGQDYGYTF
TRBV9 CASSERGSANEQFF
TRBV28 CASSFQGYREKLFF
TRBV5-4 CASSSYTGSFYGYTF
TRBV5-5 CASSLSSVPEAFF
TRBV21-1 CASSKVPGTGGNTIYF
TRBV7-2 CASSSRPGTALNNYGYTF
TRBV4-2 CASSQEGQGYSPLHF
TRBV5-1 CASSSGLAGGRETQYF
TRBV7-9 CASSRTGQGYEQYF